These 18 T cell receptor beta chains were sequenced from one sample in a study of CD8 T cells in ankylosing spondylitis. TCRdb analysed the 5' RACE reads with MiXCR anew, one entry per CDR3 protein. This table has about 450,000 distinct CDR3 sequences, roughly 26% appearing once. These receptors are not linked to any known antigen. Study results and caveats: Several highly homologous variants made up a TCR beta motif that seemed to typify ankylosing spondylitis blood.

The source material was blood, either unsorted or a sorted T cell fraction (not recorded which). The receptors originated from a male donor with ankylosing spondylitis.

This clonotype was seen only a few times. The chain recombines TRBV7-9 with TRBJ1-2; no clear D gene. Germline V CDR1 and CDR2: SEHNR, FQNEAQ (reference sequence). The CDR3 contains 12 residues. Trimming pared 5 bases from V and 2 bases from J, leaving 6 bases between. The CDR3: CASSRVNYGYTF. The CDR3 nucleotides read TGTGCCAGCAGCCGGGTAAACTATGGCTACACCTTC.

V is TRBV25-1 and J is TRBJ1-4; 9 nucleotides match TRBD1. Per germline, CDR1 MGHDK and CDR2 SYGVNS. V lost 2 bases and J lost 8; bases outside the gene matches: 6. This CDR3 is built from 15 residues. This chain's CDR3 is CASSEMGTGKEKLFF. As DNA, the CDR3 is TGTGCCAGCAGTGAAATGGGGACAGGGAAAGAAAAACTGTTTTTT. Together with reference TRBV25-1 and TRBJ1-4, the CDR3 gives the full variable domain: EADIYQTPRYLVIGTGKKITLECSQTMGHDKMYWYQQDPGMELHLIHYSYGVNSTEKGDLSSESTVSRIRTEHFPLTLESARPSHTSQYLCASSEMGTGKEKLFFGSGTQLSVL.

The gene calls are TRBV10-3 and TRBJ2-7; a weak D match, TRBD2 (5 bases). Germline CDR1 ENHRY, CDR2 SYGVKD. This CDR3 has 14 amino acids. Between the trimmed V and J ends, which lost 11 bases and 4 bases, there was a span of 21 bases. The CDR3 is CAVGDHGGMYEQYV. The CDR3 DNA reads TGTGCCGTCGGGGATCACGGTGGGATGTACGAGCAGTACGTC.

The chain uses TRBV10-3 and TRBJ2-7; D remains ambiguous. Germline V gene data show CDR1 as ENHRY and CDR2 as SYGVKD. Trimming pared 4 bases from V and 9 bases from J, leaving 25 bases between. This CDR3 has 16 amino acids. CDR3 amino acids: CAISAGQKTYYEGQYF. CDR3 coding DNA: TGTGCCATCAGTGCCGGTCAGAAAACGTACTACGAAGGGCAGTACTTC.

This clonotype has only one observation. This chain connects TRBV18 to TRBJ2-3; D unclear. The CDR3 covers 16 residues. V lost 3 bases and J lost 4, with 17 bases in between. CDR1 and CDR2 from the germline V gene are KGHSH and LQKENI. The CDR3 here is CASSPPARSEADTQYF. The DNA for the CDR3 is TGTGCCAGCTCACCCCCGGCTCGGAGCGAAGCAGATACGCAGTATTTT.

The chain employs TRBV7-2 and TRBJ2-7; D unclear. Germline V gives CDR1 SGHTA, CDR2 FQGNSA. This CDR3 has 12 amino acids. V lost 7 bases, J lost 0 bases, and 7 bases lay in between. The CDR3 loop reads CASTLDSYEQYF. The CDR3 DNA reads TGTGCCAGCACCCTCGACTCCTACGAGCAGTACTTC. The full variable domain, in which reference TRBV7-2 and TRBJ2-7 provide the parts outside the CDR3, is GAGVSQSPSNKVTEKGKDVELRCDPISGHTALYWYRQSLGQGLEFLIYFQGNSAPDKSGLPSDRFSAERTGGSVSTLTIQRTQQEDSAVYLCASTLDSYEQYFGPGTRLTVT.

This sequence joins TRBV18 and TRBJ1-4, with TRBD1 matching over 7 bases. Germline V CDR1 and CDR2: KGHSH, LQKENI. J gave up 7 bases and V 3 bases, and 5 bases lay outside the gene matches. The CDR3 is made up of 14 amino acids. The CDR3 spells CASSPGRGIEKLFF. The CDR3 nucleotides read TGTGCCAGCTCACCGGGCAGGGGGATTGAAAAACTGTTTTTT.

This sequence joins TRBV20-1 and TRBJ2-1; D is possibly TRBD1 (5 bases). The V gene's germline CDR1 is DFQATT and CDR2 SNEGSKA (reference sequence). Trimming pared 5 bases from V and 2 bases from J, leaving 16 bases between. The CDR3 loop spans 15 amino acids. As DNA, the CDR3 is TGCAGTGCTTCCCCCTCCAGGGCGGCCTACAATGAGCAGTTCTTC. Residues: CSASPSRAAYNEQFF.

In this sample, this clonotype turned up a few times. The genes are TRBV12-3 or TRBV12-4 and TRBJ2-7; 10 nucleotides align to TRBD2. This CDR3 contains 14 residues. The J segment lost 4 bases and the V segment lost 5 bases, leaving 5 bases of the junction unmatched. In DNA, the CDR3 is TGTGCCAGCAGTAAAGCGGGAGGGCCTTACGAGCAGTACTTC. Its protein product is CASSKAGGPYEQYF.

This clonotype occurred a few times. CDR3 in DNA: TGCGCCAGCAGGCCACCCGGACTAGCGGGCAATGAGCAGTTCTTC. Translated: CASRPPGLAGNEQFF. The gene calls are TRBV5-1 and TRBJ2-1, with TRBD2 identical over 11 bases. Germline loops: CDR1 SGHRS, CDR2 YFSETQ. Trimming took 5 bases from V and 6 from J; bases not matched to a gene: 7. The CDR3 is 15 amino acids.

The CDR3 bases are TGTGCCAGCAGTGCAGGGGTCTCCTATAATTCACCCCTCCACTTT. This encodes CASSAGVSYNSPLHF. This rearrangement joins TRBV12-3 or TRBV12-4 to TRBJ1-6, with a weak D call TRBD1 (6 bases). The CDR3 runs 15 residues. Trimming left V 5 bases short and J 0 bases short, with 8 bases between.

There are a few counts of this clonotype. The chain links TRBV20-1 to TRBJ1-1; a possible D gene is TRBD1 (5 bases). Trimming took 6 bases from V and 4 from J, leaving 15 bases between them. The CDR3 contains 13 residues. CDR1 and CDR2 (germline): DFQATT, SNEGSKA (reference sequence). CDR3 amino acids: CSAPGNGGTEAFF. In DNA, the CDR3 is TGCAGTGCCCCCGGAAATGGGGGCACTGAAGCTTTCTTT.

This clonotype was seen only a few times. The chain uses TRBV20-1 and TRBJ2-3; 8 nucleotides align to TRBD1. This CDR3 contains 16 residues. Trimming cost V 5 bases and J 0 bases; bases outside gene matches: 10. Germline CDR1 reads DFQATT; CDR2 reads SNEGSKA (reference sequence). The CDR3 loop reads CSAEDRQGTSTDTQYF. Written as DNA, the CDR3 is TGCAGTGCTGAAGACCGACAGGGGACAAGCACAGATACGCAGTATTTT.

CDR3 bases: TGCGCCAGCAGCGAGACAGGCGGGTGGACTGAAGCTTTCTTT. As protein: CASSETGGWTEAFF. The genes are TRBV10-2 and TRBJ1-1, with D perhaps matching TRBD1 (6 bases). The CDR3 consists of 14 residues. V was shortened by 6 bases and J by 5 bases, with 16 bases between the two germline ends. Germline-derived CDR1 and CDR2 are WSHSY and SAAADI.

The rearrangement links TRBV9 to TRBJ2-5; D perhaps matches TRBD2 (5 bases). Germline CDR1 reads SGDLS; CDR2 reads YYNGEE. Between the trimmed V and J ends, which lost 4 bases and 2 bases, there was a span of 12 bases. CDR3 length: 14 amino acids. CDR3 region: CASSPRRGQETQYF. The CDR3 region has the DNA TGTGCCAGCAGCCCCCGACGGGGACAAGAGACCCAGTACTTC.

This clonotype was recorded at least ten times. The genes are TRBV7-9 and TRBJ2-1, with unresolved D. Trimming removed 2 bases at V and 6 bases at J, with 11 bases between. The CDR3 extends over 14 amino acids. CDR1 SEHNR and CDR2 FQNEAQ come from the germline V gene (reference sequence). CDR3 sequence reads: CASSLSQLSNEQFF. The CDR3 DNA is TGTGCCAGCAGCTTATCGCAGTTGAGCAATGAGCAGTTCTTC.

The chain links TRBV19 to TRBJ1-4; maybe TRBD1 (6 bases). Germline V lookup: CDR1 LNHDA, CDR2 SQIVND (reference sequence). This CDR3 has 14 amino acids. Trimming shortened V by 6 bases and J by 4 bases, and 12 bases separated the two germline ends. The CDR3 spells CASRRGGYNEKLFF. The CDR3 nucleotides are TGTGCCAGTAGGAGGGGGGGTTATAATGAAAAACTGTTTTTT.

This clonotype was detected a few times. J is TRBJ2-1 and V is TRBV11-2; 15 bases agree with TRBD2. The V gene's germline CDR1 is SGHAT and CDR2 FQNNGV. This CDR3 comprises 17 residues. V gave up 0 bases and J gave up 7 bases; unmatched junction bases: 4. The CDR3 DNA is TGTGCCAGCAGCTTAGAAGGGACTAGCGGGAGGATAAATGAGCAGTTCTTC. Its protein product is CASSLEGTSGRINEQFF.